Shown below are 18 T cell receptor beta chains from a single sample sequenced in a study of graft-versus-host responses after intestinal transplantation. Graft tissue was processed to release intraepithelial and lamina propria lymphocytes. Sequenced by immunoSEQ multiplex PCR; TCRdb stores in-frame clones only, minus some. The sample yields 3,000 to 4,000 clones, about 74% seen once. Material: ileum tissue, obtained roughly 5 and 7 days after intestinal transplantation. The receptor source for this set is a human patient who received an intestinal transplant, so some T cells may come from the graft donor.

In this sample, this clone turned up a few times. CDR3: CASSFRGSEAFF. The CDR3 region has the DNA TGTGCCAGCAGCTTCAGGGGATCTGAAGCTTTCTTT. This chain uses TRBV6-6 with TRBJ1-1; D is perhaps TRBD1 (6 bases). The V end was cut by 6 bases, the J end by 6 bases, with 11 bases between. This CDR3 has 12 residues. Germline-derived CDR1 and CDR2 are MNHNY and SVGAGI (reference sequence).

This sequence joins TRBV10-2 and TRBJ2-1; 10 nucleotides line up with TRBD1. V shed 5 bases and J 6 bases; nucleotides not matched to a gene: 28. The CDR3 has 22 amino acids. Germline loops: CDR1 WSHSY, CDR2 SAAADI. The CDR3 DNA reads as TGCGCCAGCAGTATTCCTGAAATAGGGGACAGGGGAAGGTTGAGTTGGGCCAATGAGCAGTTCTTC. Its translation is CASSIPEIGDRGRLSWANEQFF.

As to this clone: This same CDR3 is encoded by further DNA sequences in the sample. CDR3 residues: CASSLAETQYF. The DNA for the CDR3 is TGCGCCAGCAGCTTAGCGGAGACCCAGTACTTC. V usage is TRBV5-1 and J usage is TRBJ2-5; D is unclear. The germline gives CDR1 SGHRS, CDR2 YFSETQ. V lost 2 bases, J lost 5 bases, and 4 bases lay in between. This CDR3 is 11 amino acids long. The complete variable domain, with remaining parts taken from reference TRBV5-1 and TRBJ2-5, reads KAGVTQTPRYLIKTRGQQVTLSCSPISGHRSVSWYQQTPGQGLQFLFEYFSETQRNKGNFPGRFSGRQFSNSRSEMNVSTLELGDSALYLCASSLAETQYFGPGTRLLVL.

V gene TRBV30 combines with J gene TRBJ1-3; D is unresolved. Trimming removed 4 bases from V and 4 bases from J, with 20 bases in between. Per the germline V gene, CDR1 is GTSNPN and CDR2 is SVGIG (reference sequence). CDR3 length equals 16 residues. CDR3 sequence: CAWTQRGLLGGNTIYF. CDR3 nucleotide sequence: TGTGCCTGGACCCAACGCGGGCTCCTGGGGGGAAACACCATATATTTT.

This clone is a singleton in its sample. The chain combines TRBV19 with TRBJ1-2, with a weak D call TRBD1 (5 bases). This CDR3 contains 14 residues. Trimming removed 2 bases from V and 8 bases from J, with 15 bases in between. Germline-derived CDR1 and CDR2 are LNHDA and SQIVND (reference sequence). CDR3 sequence: CASSIQQASGGYTF. The CDR3 DNA follows: TGTGCCAGTAGTATACAGCAGGCCTCAGGGGGCTACACCTTC. The variable domain in full, completed from reference TRBV19 and TRBJ1-2, reads DGGITQSPKYLFRKEGQNVTLSCEQNLNHDAMYWYRQDPGQGLRLIYYSQIVNDFQKGDIAEGYSVSREKKESFPLTVTSAQKNPTAFYLCASSIQQASGGYTFGSGTRLTVV.

This clone has a handful of counts. This chain uses TRBV7-8 with TRBJ1-1; D is possibly TRBD1 (6 bases). The germline V and J ends were trimmed by 1 base and 5 bases, with 14 bases remaining between them. Germline V CDR1 and CDR2: SGHVS, FQNEAQ. The CDR3 consists of 15 residues. As DNA, the CDR3 is TGTGCCAGCAGCTTAGGCGGTAGGGGGGTTACTGAAGCTTTCTTT. Its translation: CASSLGGRGVTEAFF.

This chain links TRBV6-6 with TRBJ2-5; possible D gene TRBD1, 6 bases. This CDR3 has 14 amino acids. The V gene's germline CDR1 is MNHNY and CDR2 SVGAGI (reference sequence). Trimming pared 4 bases from V and 1 base from J, leaving 10 bases between. The CDR3 DNA sequence: TGTGCCAGCAGTTCACAGGGATCCCAAGAGACCCAGTACTTC. The encoded protein is CASSSQGSQETQYF.

This chain's CDR3 is CASSEWTNYEQYF. In DNA, the CDR3 is TGTGCCAGCAGTGAATGGACAAACTACGAGCAGTACTTC. The chain combines TRBV25-1 with TRBJ2-7, with D possibly TRBD1 on 5 matching bases. Trimming took 1 base from V and 3 from J, leaving 7 bases between them. This CDR3 is built from 13 residues. The germline CDR1 and CDR2 sequences are MGHDK and SYGVNS.

The rearrangement joins TRBV25-1 to TRBJ1-3, with 7 positions matching TRBD1. There are 15 residues in the CDR3. The V gene end was trimmed by 4 bases and the J gene end by 0 bases; junction bases not matched to a gene: 3. CDR1 MGHDK and CDR2 SYGVNS come from the germline V gene. The DNA for the CDR3 is TGTGCCAGCAGTGCCTGGGACAGCTCTGGAAACACCATATATTTT. This gives the protein CASSAWDSSGNTIYF.

The chain combines TRBV25-1 with TRBJ1-1; D is undetermined. Germline V lookup: CDR1 MGHDK, CDR2 SYGVNS. V was pared by 1 base and J by 7 bases, with 7 bases between. The CDR3 extends over 12 amino acids. CDR3 amino acids: CASSEWGSEAFF. The DNA for the CDR3 is TGTGCCAGCAGTGAATGGGGAAGTGAAGCTTTCTTT.

This clone was counted between two and nine times. J is TRBJ2-7 and V is TRBV11-2; TRBD1 aligns across 10 bases. The CDR3 is 14 amino acids. J gave up 3 bases and V 1 base, and 0 bases lay outside the gene matches. Germline-derived CDR1 and CDR2 are SGHAT and FQNNGV. The CDR3 region has the DNA TGTGCCAGCAGCTTAGGGACAGGGGGCTACGAGCAGTACTTC. Translated: CASSLGTGGYEQYF.

This clone was seen just once. This chain links TRBV12-5 with TRBJ2-2, with D possibly being TRBD2 (5 bases). Trimming removed 3 bases from V and 3 bases from J, with 8 bases in between. The CDR3 length is 14 residues. The germline V gene encodes CDR1 LGHNT and CDR2 FRNRAP. The DNA of the CDR3 is TGTGCTAGTGGTTTAGGGAGATACACCGGGGAGCTGTTTTTT. Translating gives CASGLGRYTGELFF.

This clone was seen a few times. This chain joins TRBV7-2 and TRBJ2-1, with TRBD1 matching over 7 bases. V lost 8 bases and J lost 0; bases outside the gene matches: 1. This CDR3 comprises 13 residues. CDR1 SGHTA and CDR2 FQGNSA come from the germline V gene. CDR3 nucleotide sequence: TGTGCCAGCCGGGACAGCTCCTACAATGAGCAGTTCTTC. It yields the protein CASRDSSYNEQFF.

V and J are TRBV27 and TRBJ2-7; unclear D gene. V lost 5 bases, J lost 1 base, and 9 bases lay in between. The length of the CDR3 is 13 residues. Germline lookup yields CDR1 MNHEY and CDR2 SMNVEV (reference sequence). The CDR3 DNA reads TGTGCCAGCAGTCCCCTGGGATCCTACGAGCAGTACTTC. Its protein is CASSPLGSYEQYF.

The V call is TRBV4-3, the J call TRBJ2-7; D remains unclear. Trimming took off 0 bases at V and 4 bases at J, with 13 bases between the two ends. The CDR3 has 15 amino acids. Germline lookup yields CDR1 LGHNA and CDR2 YSLEER. The CDR3 loop reads CASSQEKAEIYEQYF. For the CDR3, the DNA is TGCGCCAGCAGCCAAGAAAAGGCCGAAATATACGAGCAGTACTTC.

The V call is TRBV6-5, the J call TRBJ2-6; no clear D gene. The germline gives CDR1 MNHEY, CDR2 SVGAGI. The CDR3 length is 13 residues. The V and J ends lost 0 bases and 3 bases respectively, with 0 bases between them. CDR3 bases: TGTGCCAGCAGTTACTCTGGGGCCAACGTCCTGACTTTC. The encoded protein is CASSYSGANVLTF.

As regards this clone: Mismatch with germline at one junction end may stem from a read error. Other nucleotide sequences in the sample specify the same CDR3. This chain connects TRBV12-5 to TRBJ2-6; D is perhaps TRBD1 (6 bases). The CDR3 totals 16 residues. Germline CDR1 reads LGHNT; CDR2 reads FRNRAP. The chain's CDR3 is CASGLGHLSGANVLTF. The CDR3 bases are TGTGCTAGTGGGTTGGGACACCTCTCTGGGGCCAACGTCCTGACTTTC.

V usage is TRBV9 and J usage is TRBJ2-1, with TRBD2 identical over 8 bases. The CDR3 extends over 16 amino acids. The germline CDR1 and CDR2 sequences are SGDLS and YYNGEE. V was pared by 0 bases and J by 4 bases, with 6 bases of the junction left unmatched. The CDR3 reads CASSVGGSGKYNEQFF. DNA of the CDR3: TGTGCCAGCAGCGTAGGGGGTAGCGGGAAGTACAATGAGCAGTTCTTC.